The clone carrying this TCR beta chain turned up a few times. Its specificity is not known. Germline loops: CDR1 PRHDT, CDR2 FYEKMQ (reference sequence). With 6 bases clipped from V and 4 bases from J, the junction kept 10 bases outside the gene matches. The CDR3 has 15 amino acids. The data were obtained in a study of cytomegalovirus exposure and HLA in healthy donors. Study-wide points: Later analysis reportedly placed an Asian-associated ancestry cluster below the roughly 680-donor mean in N-insertions.

The PCR made use of 60 Vbeta and 13 Jbeta primers. Assay: immunoSEQ multiplex PCR; the TCRdb copy retains only in-frame clones and omits some. Of 100,000 to 150,000 clones in the sample, approximately 82% were seen once. The chain uses TRBV13 and TRBJ2-3; 7 bases fit TRBD1. Sequenced material: PBMCs. This sequence was found in a boy aged 2 to 10 in good health and CMV-seronegative. DNA for the CDR3: TGTGCCAGCAGGTTACAGGGGTTAAGGGCAGATACGCAGTATTTT. Translated: CASRLQGLRADTQYF.